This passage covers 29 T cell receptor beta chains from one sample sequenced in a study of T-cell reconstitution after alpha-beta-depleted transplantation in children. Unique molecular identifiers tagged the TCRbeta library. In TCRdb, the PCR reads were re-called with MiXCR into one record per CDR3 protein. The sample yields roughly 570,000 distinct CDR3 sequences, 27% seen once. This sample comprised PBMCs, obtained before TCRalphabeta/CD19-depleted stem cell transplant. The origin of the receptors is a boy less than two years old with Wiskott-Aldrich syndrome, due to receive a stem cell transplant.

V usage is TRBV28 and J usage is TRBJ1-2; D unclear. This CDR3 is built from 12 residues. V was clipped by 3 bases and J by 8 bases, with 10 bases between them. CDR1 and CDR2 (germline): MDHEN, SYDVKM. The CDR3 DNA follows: TGTGCCAGCAGTTTTGCAGTTCTGGGCTACACCTTC. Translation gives CASSFAVLGYTF.

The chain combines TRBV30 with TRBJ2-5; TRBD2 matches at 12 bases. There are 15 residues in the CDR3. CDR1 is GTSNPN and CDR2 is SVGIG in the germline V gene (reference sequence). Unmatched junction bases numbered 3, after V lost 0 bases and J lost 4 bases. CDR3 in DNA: TGTGCCTGGAGTGTACTAGCGGGAGGAGGAGAGACCCAGTACTTC. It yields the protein CAWSVLAGGGETQYF.

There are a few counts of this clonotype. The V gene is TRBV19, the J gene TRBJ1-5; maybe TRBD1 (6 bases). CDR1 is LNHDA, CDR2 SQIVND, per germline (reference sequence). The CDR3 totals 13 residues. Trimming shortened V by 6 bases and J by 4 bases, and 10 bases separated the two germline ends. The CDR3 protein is CASRKQGNQPQHF. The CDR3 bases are TGTGCCAGTAGGAAACAGGGTAATCAGCCCCAGCATTTT.

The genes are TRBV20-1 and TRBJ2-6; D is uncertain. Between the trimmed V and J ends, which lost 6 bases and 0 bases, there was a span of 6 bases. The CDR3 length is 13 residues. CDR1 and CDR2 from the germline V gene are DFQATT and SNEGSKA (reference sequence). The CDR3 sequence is CSAGSSGANVLTF. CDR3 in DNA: TGCAGTGCCGGAAGCTCTGGGGCCAACGTCCTGACTTTC.

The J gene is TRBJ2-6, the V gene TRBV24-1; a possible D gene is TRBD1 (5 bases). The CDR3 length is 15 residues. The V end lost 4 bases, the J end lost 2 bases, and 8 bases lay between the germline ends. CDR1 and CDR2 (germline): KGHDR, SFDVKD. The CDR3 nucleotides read TGTGCCACCAGTGACGGACATGCTGGGGCCAACGTCCTGACTTTC. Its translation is CATSDGHAGANVLTF.

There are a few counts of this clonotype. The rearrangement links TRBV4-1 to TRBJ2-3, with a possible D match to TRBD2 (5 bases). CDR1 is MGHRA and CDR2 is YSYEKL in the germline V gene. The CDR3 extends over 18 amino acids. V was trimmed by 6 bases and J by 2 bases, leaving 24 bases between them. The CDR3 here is CASSLSVLPLHPTDTQYF. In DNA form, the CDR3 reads TGCGCCAGCAGTCTTAGCGTACTACCACTACACCCCACAGATACGCAGTATTTT.

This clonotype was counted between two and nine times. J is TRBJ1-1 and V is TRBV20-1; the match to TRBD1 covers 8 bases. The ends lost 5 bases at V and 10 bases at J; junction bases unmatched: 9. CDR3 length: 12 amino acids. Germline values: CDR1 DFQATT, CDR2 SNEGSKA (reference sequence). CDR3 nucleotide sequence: TGCAGTGCTGAGGGACAGGCGGCATCAGCTTTCTTT. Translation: CSAEGQAASAFF.

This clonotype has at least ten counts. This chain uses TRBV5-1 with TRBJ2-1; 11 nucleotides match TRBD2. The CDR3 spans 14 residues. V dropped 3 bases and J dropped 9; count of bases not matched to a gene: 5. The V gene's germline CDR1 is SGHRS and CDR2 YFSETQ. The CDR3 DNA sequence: TGCGCCAGCAGCTCAACTAGCGGGAGCACTGAGCAGTTCTTC. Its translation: CASSSTSGSTEQFF.

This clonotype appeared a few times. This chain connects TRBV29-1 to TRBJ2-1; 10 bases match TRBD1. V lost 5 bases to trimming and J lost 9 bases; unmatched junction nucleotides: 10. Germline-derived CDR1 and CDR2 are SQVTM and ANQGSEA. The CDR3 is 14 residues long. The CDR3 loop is CSVRTGGPTGEQFF. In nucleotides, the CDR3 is TGCAGCGTTAGGACAGGGGGTCCTACGGGTGAGCAGTTCTTC.

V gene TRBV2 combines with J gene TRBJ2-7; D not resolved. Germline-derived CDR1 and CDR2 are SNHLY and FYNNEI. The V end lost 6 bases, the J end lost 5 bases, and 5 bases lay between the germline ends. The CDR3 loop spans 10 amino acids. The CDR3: CASSINEQYF. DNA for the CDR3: TGTGCCAGCAGCATTAACGAGCAGTACTTC.

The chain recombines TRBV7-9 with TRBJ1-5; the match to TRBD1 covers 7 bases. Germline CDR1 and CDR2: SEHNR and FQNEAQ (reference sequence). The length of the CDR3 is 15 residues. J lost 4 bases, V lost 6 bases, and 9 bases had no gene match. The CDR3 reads CASSRGDSWNQPQHF. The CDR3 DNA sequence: TGTGCCAGCAGTCGAGGGGACAGTTGGAATCAGCCCCAGCATTTT.

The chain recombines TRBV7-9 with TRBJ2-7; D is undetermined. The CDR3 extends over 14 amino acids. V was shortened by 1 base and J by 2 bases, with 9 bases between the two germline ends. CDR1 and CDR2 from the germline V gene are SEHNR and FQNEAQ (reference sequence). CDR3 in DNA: TGTGCCAGCAGCTTAGGTACTCCCCCCTACGAGCAGTACTTC. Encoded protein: CASSLGTPPYEQYF.

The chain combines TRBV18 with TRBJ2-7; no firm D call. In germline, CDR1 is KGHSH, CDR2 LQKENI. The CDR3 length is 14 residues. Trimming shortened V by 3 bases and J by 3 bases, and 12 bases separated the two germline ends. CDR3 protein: CASSPLGRDYEQYF. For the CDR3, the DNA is TGTGCCAGCTCACCCTTAGGACGCGACTACGAGCAGTACTTC.

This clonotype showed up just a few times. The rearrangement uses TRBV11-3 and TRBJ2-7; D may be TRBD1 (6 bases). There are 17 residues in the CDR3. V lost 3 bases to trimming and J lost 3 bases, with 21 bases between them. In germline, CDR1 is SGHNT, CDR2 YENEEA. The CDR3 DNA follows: TGTGCCAGCAGCTTGGGGGCCTCGGCAAAGGTACTCTACGAGCAGTACTTC. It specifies CASSLGASAKVLYEQYF. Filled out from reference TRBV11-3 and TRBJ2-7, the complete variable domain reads EAGVVQSPRYKIIEKKQPVAFWCNPISGHNTLYWYLQNLGQGPELLIRYENEEAVDDSQLPKDRFSAERLKGVDSTLKIQPAELGDSAVYLCASSLGASAKVLYEQYFGPGTRLTVT.

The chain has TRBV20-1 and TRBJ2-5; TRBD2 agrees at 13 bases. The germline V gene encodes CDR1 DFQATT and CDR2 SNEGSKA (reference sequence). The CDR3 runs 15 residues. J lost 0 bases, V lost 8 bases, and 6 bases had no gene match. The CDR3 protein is CSPGLAGMYQETQYF. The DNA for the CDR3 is TGCAGTCCGGGACTAGCGGGGATGTACCAAGAGACCCAGTACTTC.

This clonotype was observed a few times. CDR3 coding DNA: TGTGATGGAGGGGGGAGACAGCCCCAGCATTTT. The encoded protein is CDGGGRQPQHF. The chain uses TRBV14 and TRBJ1-5; tentatively, D is TRBD1 (6 bases). CDR1 and CDR2 from the germline V gene are SGHDN and FVKESK. The CDR3 covers 11 residues.

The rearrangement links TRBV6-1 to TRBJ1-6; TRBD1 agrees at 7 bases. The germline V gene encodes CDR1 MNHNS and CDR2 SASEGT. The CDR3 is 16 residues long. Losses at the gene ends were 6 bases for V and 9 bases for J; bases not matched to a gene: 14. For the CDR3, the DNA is TGTGCCAGCAGCCCCAGGGGGGCGGCGATGGGTTCACCCCTCCACTTT. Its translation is CASSPRGAAMGSPLHF.

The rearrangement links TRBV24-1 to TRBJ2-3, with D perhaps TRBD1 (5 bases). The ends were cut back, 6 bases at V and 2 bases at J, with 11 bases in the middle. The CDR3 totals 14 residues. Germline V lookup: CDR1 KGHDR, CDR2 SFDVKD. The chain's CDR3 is CATSPEGATDTQYF. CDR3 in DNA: TGTGCCACCAGTCCTGAAGGGGCCACAGATACGCAGTATTTT.

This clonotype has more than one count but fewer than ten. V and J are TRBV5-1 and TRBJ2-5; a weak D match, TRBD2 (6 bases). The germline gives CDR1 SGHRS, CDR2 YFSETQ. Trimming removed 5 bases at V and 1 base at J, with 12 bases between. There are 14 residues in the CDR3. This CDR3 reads CASSSTSPQETQYF. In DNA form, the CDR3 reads TGCGCCAGCAGTAGTACTAGCCCCCAAGAGACCCAGTACTTC.

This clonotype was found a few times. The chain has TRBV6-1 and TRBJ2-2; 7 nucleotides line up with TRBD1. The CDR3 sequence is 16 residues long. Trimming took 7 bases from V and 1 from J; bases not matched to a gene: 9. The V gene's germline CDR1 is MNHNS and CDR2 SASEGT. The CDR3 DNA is TGTGCCAGCACCCACTCAGGGGGTCTGAACACCGGGGAGCTGTTTTTT. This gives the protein CASTHSGGLNTGELFF.

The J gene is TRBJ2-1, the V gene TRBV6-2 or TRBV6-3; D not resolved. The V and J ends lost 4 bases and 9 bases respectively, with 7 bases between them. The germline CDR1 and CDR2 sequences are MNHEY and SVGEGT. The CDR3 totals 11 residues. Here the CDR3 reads CASSSLGEQFF. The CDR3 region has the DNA TGTGCCAGCAGTTCCTTGGGTGAGCAGTTCTTC.

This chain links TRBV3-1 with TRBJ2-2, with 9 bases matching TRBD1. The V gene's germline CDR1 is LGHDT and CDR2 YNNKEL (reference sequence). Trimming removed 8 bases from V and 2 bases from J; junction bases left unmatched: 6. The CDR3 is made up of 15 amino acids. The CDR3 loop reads CASRGQGKNTGELFF. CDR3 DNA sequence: TGTGCCAGCCGCGGACAGGGGAAAAACACCGGGGAGCTGTTTTTT.

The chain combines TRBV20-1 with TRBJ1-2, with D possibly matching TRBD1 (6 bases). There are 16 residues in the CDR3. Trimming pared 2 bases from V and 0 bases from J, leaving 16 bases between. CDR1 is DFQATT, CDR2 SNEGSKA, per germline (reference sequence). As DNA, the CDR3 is TGCAGTGCTAGACTCGCAGGGGACGGGGCTAACTATGGCTACACCTTC. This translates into CSARLAGDGANYGYTF.

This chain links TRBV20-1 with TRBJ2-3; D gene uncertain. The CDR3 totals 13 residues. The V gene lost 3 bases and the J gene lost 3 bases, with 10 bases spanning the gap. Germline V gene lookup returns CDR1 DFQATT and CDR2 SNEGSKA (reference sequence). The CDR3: CSASYHGTDTQYF. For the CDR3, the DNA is TGCAGTGCTAGTTATCACGGGACAGATACGCAGTATTTT.

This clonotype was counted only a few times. The CDR3 nucleotides read TGCAGTGCTAGCGTGGGGACTAACTATGGCTACACCTTC. This gives the protein CSASVGTNYGYTF. The chain uses TRBV20-1 and TRBJ1-2; D gene uncertain. The CDR3 consists of 13 residues. The ends were cut back, 3 bases at V and 0 bases at J, with 8 bases in the middle. Germline loops: CDR1 DFQATT, CDR2 SNEGSKA (reference sequence).

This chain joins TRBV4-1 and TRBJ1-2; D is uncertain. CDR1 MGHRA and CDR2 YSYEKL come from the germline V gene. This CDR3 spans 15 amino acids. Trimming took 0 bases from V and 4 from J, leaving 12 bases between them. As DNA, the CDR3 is TGCGCCAGCAGCCAAGATCCGGTCCGAATCTATGGCTACACCTTC. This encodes CASSQDPVRIYGYTF.

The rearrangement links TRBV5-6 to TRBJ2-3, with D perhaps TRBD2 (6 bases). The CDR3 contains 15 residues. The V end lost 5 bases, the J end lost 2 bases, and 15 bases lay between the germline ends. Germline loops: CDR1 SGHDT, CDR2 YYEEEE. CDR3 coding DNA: TGTGCCAGCAGTAGTTGGGGGGAAAACACAGATACGCAGTATTTT. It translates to CASSSWGENTDTQYF.

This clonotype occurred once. CDR3 protein: CAISEDTGADTQYF. CDR3 nucleotide sequence: TGTGCCATCAGTGAAGACACAGGGGCAGATACGCAGTATTTT. This sequence joins TRBV10-3 and TRBJ2-3; 7 bases are shared with TRBD1. Germline assignment: CDR1 ENHRY and CDR2 SYGVKD. The CDR3 sequence is 14 residues long. With 3 bases clipped from V and 4 bases from J, the junction kept 4 bases outside the gene matches.

In DNA, the CDR3 is TGTGCCAGCAGCCTCGATATAGCGGGATTGGGCACCGGGGAGCTGTTTTTT. It is translated as CASSLDIAGLGTGELFF. The rearrangement uses TRBV5-5 and TRBJ2-2; TRBD2 agrees at 8 bases. The CDR3 covers 17 residues. With 4 bases clipped from V and 4 bases from J, the junction kept 12 bases outside the gene matches. The germline V gene has CDR1 SGHKS and CDR2 YYEKEE (reference sequence).